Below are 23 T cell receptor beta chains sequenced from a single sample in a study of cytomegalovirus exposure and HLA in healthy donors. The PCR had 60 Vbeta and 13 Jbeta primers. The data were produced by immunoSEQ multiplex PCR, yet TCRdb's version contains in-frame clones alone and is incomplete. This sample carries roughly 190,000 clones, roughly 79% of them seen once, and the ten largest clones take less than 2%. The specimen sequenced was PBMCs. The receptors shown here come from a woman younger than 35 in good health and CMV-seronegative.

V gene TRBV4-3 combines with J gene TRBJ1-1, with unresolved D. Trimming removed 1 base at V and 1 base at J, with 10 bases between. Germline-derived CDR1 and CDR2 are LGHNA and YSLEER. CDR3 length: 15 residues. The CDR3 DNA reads TGCGCCAGCAGCCAAGTTATGGCTGAGAACACTGAAGCTTTCTTT. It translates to CASSQVMAENTEAFF.

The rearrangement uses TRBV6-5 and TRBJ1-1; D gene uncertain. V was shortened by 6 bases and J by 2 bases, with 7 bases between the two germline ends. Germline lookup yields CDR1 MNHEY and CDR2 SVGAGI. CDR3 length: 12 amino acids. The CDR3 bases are TGTGCCAGCAGGCAAACTAACACTGAAGCTTTCTTT. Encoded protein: CASRQTNTEAFF.

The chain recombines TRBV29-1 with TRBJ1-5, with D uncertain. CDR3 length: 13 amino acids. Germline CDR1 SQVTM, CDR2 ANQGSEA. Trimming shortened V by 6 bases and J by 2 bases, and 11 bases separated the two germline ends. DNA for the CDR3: TGCAGCGTCCGAGAGATGGGCAATCAGCCCCAGCATTTT. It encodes CSVREMGNQPQHF.

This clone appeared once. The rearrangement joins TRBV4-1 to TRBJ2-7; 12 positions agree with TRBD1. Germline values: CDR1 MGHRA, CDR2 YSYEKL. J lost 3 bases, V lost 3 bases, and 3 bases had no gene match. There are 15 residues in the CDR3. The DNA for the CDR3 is TGCGCCAGCAGCCACGGGACAGGGGGCCACTACGAGCAGTACTTC. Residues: CASSHGTGGHYEQYF.

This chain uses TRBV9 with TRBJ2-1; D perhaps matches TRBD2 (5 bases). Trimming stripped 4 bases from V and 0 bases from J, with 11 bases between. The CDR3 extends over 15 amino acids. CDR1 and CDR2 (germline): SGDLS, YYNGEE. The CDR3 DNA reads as TGTGCCAGCAGCAGGACTGAATTCTCCTACAATGAGCAGTTCTTC. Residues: CASSRTEFSYNEQFF. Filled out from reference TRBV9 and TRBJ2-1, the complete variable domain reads DSGVTQTPKHLITATGQRVTLRCSPRSGDLSVYWYQQSLDQGLQFLIQYYNGEERAKGNILERFSAQQFPDLHSELNLSSLELGDSALYFCASSRTEFSYNEQFFGPGTRLTVL.

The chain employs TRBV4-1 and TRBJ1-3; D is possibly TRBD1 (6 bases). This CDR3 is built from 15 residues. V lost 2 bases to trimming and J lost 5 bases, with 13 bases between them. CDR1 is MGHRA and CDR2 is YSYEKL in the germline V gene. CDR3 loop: CASSQLRGTRNTIYF. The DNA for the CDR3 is TGCGCCAGCAGCCAACTCAGGGGAACTAGAAACACCATATATTTT.

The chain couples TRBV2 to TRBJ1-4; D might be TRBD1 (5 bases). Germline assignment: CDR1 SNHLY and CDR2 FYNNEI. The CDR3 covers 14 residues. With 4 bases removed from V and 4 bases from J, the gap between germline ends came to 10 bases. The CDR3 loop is CASSVRQINEKLFF. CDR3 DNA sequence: TGTGCCAGCAGTGTCAGACAGATTAATGAAAAACTGTTTTTT.

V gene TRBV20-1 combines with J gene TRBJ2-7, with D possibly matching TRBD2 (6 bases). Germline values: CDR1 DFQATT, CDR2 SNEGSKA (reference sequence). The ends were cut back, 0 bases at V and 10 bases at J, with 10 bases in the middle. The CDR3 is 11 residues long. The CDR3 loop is CSARDGGKQYF. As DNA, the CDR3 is TGCAGTGCTAGAGATGGCGGGAAACAGTACTTC.

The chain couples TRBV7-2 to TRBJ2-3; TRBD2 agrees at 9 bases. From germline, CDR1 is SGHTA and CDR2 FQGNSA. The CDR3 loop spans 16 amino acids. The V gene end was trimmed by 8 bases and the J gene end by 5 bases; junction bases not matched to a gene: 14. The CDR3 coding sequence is TGTGCCAGCCGTTTGAGAGGGGGGACTAGCCAAGATACGCAGTATTTT. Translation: CASRLRGGTSQDTQYF.

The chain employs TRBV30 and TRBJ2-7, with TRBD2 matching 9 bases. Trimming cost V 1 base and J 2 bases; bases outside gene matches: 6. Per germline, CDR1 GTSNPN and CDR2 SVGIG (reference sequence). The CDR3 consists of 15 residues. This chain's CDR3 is CAWSELGGRAYEQYF. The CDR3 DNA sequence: TGTGCCTGGAGTGAGTTGGGCGGGAGGGCCTACGAGCAGTACTTC.

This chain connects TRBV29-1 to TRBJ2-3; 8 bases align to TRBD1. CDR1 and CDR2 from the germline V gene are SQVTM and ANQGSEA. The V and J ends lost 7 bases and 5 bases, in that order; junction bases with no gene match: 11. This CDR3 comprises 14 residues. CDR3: CSDMTGDTGDTQYF. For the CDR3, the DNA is TGCAGCGACATGACAGGGGATACGGGAGATACGCAGTATTTT.

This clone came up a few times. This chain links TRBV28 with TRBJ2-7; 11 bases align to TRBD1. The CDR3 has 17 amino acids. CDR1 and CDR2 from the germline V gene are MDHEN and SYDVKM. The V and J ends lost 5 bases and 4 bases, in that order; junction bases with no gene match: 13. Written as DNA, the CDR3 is TGTGCCAGCAGTATGCATCCGGGACAGGGGGATAAATACGAGCAGTACTTC. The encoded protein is CASSMHPGQGDKYEQYF.

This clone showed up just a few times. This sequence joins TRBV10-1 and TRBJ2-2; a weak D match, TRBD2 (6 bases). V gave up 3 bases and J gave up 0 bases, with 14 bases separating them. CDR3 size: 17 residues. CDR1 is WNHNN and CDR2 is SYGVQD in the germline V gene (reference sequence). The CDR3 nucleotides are TGCGCCAGCAGTGACCGGGCGGGGCTAACGAACACCGGGGAGCTGTTTTTT. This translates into CASSDRAGLTNTGELFF.

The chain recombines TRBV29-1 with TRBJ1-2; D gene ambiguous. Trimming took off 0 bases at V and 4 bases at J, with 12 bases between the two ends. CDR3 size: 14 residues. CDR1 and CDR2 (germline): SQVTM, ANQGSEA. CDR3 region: CSVEDWSSVYGYTF. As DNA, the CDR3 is TGCAGCGTTGAAGATTGGTCCAGCGTCTATGGCTACACCTTC. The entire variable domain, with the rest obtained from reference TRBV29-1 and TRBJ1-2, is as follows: SAVISQKPSRDICQRGTSLTIQCQVDSQVTMMFWYRQQPGQSLTLIATANQGSEATYESGFVIDKFPISRPNLTFSTLTVSNMSPEDSSIYLCSVEDWSSVYGYTFGSGTRLTVV.

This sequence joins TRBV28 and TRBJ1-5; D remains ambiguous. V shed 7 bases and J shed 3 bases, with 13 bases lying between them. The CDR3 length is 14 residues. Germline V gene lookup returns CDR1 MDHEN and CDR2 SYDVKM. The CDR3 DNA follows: TGTGCCAGCAAAGAAGGTCGGGTCAATCAGCCCCAGCATTTT. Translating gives CASKEGRVNQPQHF. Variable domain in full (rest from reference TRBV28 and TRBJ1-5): DVKVTQSSRYLVKRTGEKVFLECVQDMDHENMFWYRQDPGLGLRLIYFSYDVKMKEKGDIPEGYSVSREKKERFSLILESASTNQTSMYLCASKEGRVNQPQHFGDGTRLSIL.

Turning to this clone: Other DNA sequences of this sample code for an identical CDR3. The CDR3 region has the DNA TGCGCCAGCAGCGAGGGTGCGGCCTACGAGCAGTACTTC. Protein product: CASSEGAAYEQYF. The rearrangement joins TRBV10-1 to TRBJ2-7, with D maybe TRBD2 (5 bases). Germline CDR1 and CDR2: WNHNN and SYGVQD (reference sequence). The length of the CDR3 is 13 residues. Trimming took off 6 bases at V and 2 bases at J, with 11 bases between the two ends.

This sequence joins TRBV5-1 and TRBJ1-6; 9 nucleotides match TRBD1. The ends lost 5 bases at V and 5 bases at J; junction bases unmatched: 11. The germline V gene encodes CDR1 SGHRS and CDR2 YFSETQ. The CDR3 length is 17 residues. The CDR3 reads CASSAHSGQGNNSPLHF. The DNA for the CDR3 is TGCGCCAGCAGTGCCCATTCCGGACAGGGGAATAATTCACCCCTCCACTTT. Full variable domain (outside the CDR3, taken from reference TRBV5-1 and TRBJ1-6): KAGVTQTPRYLIKTRGQQVTLSCSPISGHRSVSWYQQTPGQGLQFLFEYFSETQRNKGNFPGRFSGRQFSNSRSEMNVSTLELGDSALYLCASSAHSGQGNNSPLHFGNGTRLTVT.

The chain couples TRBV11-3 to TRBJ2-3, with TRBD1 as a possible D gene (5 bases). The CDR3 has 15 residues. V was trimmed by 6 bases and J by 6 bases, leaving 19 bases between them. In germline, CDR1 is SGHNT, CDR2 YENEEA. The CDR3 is CASSLQLGQSDTQYF. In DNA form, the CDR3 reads TGTGCCAGCAGTCTCCAATTGGGGCAATCGGATACGCAGTATTTT.

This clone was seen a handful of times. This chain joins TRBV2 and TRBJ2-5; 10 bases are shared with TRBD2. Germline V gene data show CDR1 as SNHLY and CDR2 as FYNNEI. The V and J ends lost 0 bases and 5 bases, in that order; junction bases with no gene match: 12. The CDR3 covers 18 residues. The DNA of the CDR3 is TGTGCCAGCAGTGAAGCTCCTAGCGGGGGACCCGAGGAGGAGACCCAGTACTTC. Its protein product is CASSEAPSGGPEEETQYF.

CDR3 in DNA: TGCAGCGTGGGAGAAACGAAAGGCTACACCTTC. It encodes CSVGETKGYTF. The chain carries TRBV29-1 and TRBJ1-2; D is uncertain. V shed 6 bases and J shed 8 bases, with 13 bases lying between them. CDR1 is SQVTM and CDR2 is ANQGSEA in the germline V gene. The CDR3 covers 11 residues. The entire variable domain, with the rest obtained from reference TRBV29-1 and TRBJ1-2, is as follows: SAVISQKPSRDICQRGTSLTIQCQVDSQVTMMFWYRQQPGQSLTLIATANQGSEATYESGFVIDKFPISRPNLTFSTLTVSNMSPEDSSIYLCSVGETKGYTFGSGTRLTVV.

As DNA, the CDR3 is TGTGCCAGTAGAAAACAGGGGGTCTACGAGCAGTACTTC. Its protein is CASRKQGVYEQYF. This chain connects TRBV19 to TRBJ2-7; 8 positions match TRBD1. Trimming at V came to 6 bases and at J to 3 bases, leaving 4 bases not matched to a gene. The CDR3 sequence is 13 residues long. From germline, CDR1 is LNHDA and CDR2 SQIVND (reference sequence).

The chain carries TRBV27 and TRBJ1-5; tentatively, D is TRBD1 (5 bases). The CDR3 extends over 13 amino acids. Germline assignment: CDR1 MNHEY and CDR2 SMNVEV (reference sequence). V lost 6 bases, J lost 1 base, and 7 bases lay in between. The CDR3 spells CASRGLSNQPQHF. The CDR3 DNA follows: TGTGCCAGCAGGGGGCTAAGCAATCAGCCCCAGCATTTT.

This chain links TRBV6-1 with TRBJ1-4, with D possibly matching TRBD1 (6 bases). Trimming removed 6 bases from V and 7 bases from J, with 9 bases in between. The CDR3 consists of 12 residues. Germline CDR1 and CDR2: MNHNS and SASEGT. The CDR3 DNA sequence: TGTGCCAGCAGGCGGACAGTTGAAAAACTGTTTTTT. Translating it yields CASRRTVEKLFF.